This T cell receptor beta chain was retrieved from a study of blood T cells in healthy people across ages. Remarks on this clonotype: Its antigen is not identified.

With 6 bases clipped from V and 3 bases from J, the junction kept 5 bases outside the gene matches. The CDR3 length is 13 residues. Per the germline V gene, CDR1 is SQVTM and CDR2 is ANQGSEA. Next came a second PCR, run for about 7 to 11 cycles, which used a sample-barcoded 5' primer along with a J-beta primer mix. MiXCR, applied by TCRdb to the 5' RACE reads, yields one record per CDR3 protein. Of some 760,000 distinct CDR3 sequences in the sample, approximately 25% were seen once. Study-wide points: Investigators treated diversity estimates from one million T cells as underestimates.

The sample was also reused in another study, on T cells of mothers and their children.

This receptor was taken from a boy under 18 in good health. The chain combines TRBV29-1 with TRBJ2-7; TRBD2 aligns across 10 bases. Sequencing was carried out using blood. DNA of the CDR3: TGCAGCGTAGCTGGACTAGCGGACTACGAGCAGTACTTC. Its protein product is CSVAGLADYEQYF.